This T cell receptor beta chain was obtained from a study of beta chain features in type 1 diabetes. Whole-study context: The number of sorted cells examined across all samples was some 99,000,000. Whole-study findings and limits: Sequencing the cDNA could make cells with high TCR expression show up more than they should. Patients with type 1 diabetes carried fewer insertions and had more deletions at their VDJ junctions.

Details on this clone: No antigen is known for it.

Stem cell-like memory, regulatory, central memory and naive CD4+ cells were sorted via CD45RO/CCR7/CD25/CD127/CD95/CD27. The V gene's germline CDR1 is SGHAT and CDR2 FQNNGV. The trim removed 5 bases at V and 7 bases at J, leaving 13 bases unmatched. The CDR3 has 16 amino acids. The investigators reverse transcribed all of the isolated RNA, so they sequenced expressed TCRB transcripts. Sequencing used immunoSEQ multiplex PCR; TCRdb keeps in-frame clones, though not all of them. The table lists 860,000 or so clones, roughly a sixth of them singletons, with 0.023% in the top ten. Specimen: naive CD4+ T cells from blood. The V call is TRBV11-2, the J call TRBJ2-1; 8 nucleotides agree with TRBD2. The receptor's source is a woman younger than 35 in good health. CDR3 coding DNA: TGTGCCAGCAGCCATATCCCACTAGCGGAAGGGAATGAGCAGTTCTTC. This codes for CASSHIPLAEGNEQFF.